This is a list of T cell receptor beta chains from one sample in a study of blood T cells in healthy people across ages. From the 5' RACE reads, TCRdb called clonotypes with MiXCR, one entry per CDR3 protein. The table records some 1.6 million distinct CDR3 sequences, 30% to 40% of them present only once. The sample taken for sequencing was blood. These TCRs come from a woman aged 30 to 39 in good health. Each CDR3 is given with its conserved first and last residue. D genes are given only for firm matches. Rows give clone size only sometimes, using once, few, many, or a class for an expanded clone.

CDR3: CASSETWDGSTDTQYF; DNA: TGTGCCAGCAGTGAAACCTGGGACGGGAGCACAGATACGCAGTATTTT; J: TRBJ2-3; size: .; V: TRBV25-1; D: .
CDR3: CASSQSRTSGSYEQYF; DNA: TGTGCCAGCAGCCAATCTAGGACTAGCGGGAGCTACGAGCAGTACTTC; J: TRBJ2-7; size: few; V: TRBV4-2; D: TRBD2
CDR3: CASSVDGTEAFF; DNA: TGTGCCAGCAGCGTCGACGGCACCGAAGCTTTCTTT; J: TRBJ1-1; size: once; V: TRBV9; D: .
CDR3: CASSSAAGLGYTF; DNA: TGCGCCAGCAGCTCCGCCGCAGGGCTTGGCTACACCTTC; J: TRBJ1-2; size: few; V: TRBV5-1; D: .
CDR3: CSARTGTSGGDEQFF; DNA: TGCAGTGCTAGAACAGGGACTAGCGGCGGGGATGAGCAGTTCTTC; J: TRBJ2-1; size: once; V: TRBV20-1; D: TRBD2
CDR3: CATSRILTDTQYF; DNA: TGTGCCACCAGCAGAATTCTCACAGATACGCAGTATTTT; J: TRBJ2-3; size: .; V: TRBV15; D: .
CDR3: CAISKSGLSNNEQFF; DNA: TGTGCCATCAGCAAAAGCGGGCTCAGCAACAATGAGCAGTTCTTC; J: TRBJ2-1; size: few; V: TRBV10-3; D: .
CDR3: CASSFPPGTRGYNEQFF; DNA: TGTGCCAGCAGTTTCCCCCCCGGGACTAGAGGTTACAATGAGCAGTTCTTC; J: TRBJ2-1; size: few; V: TRBV27; D: TRBD2
CDR3: CASGYLAESTDTQYF; DNA: TGTGCCAGCGGCTACTTAGCGGAAAGCACAGATACGCAGTATTTT; J: TRBJ2-3; size: .; V: TRBV27; D: .
CDR3: CASSLIPGGSYEQYF; DNA: TGCGCCAGCAGCTTGATACCAGGGGGTTCCTACGAGCAGTACTTC; J: TRBJ2-7; size: .; V: TRBV5-1; D: TRBD1
CDR3: CASKGLAGGEQFF; DNA: TGTGCCAGCAAAGGACTAGCGGGAGGTGAGCAGTTCTTC; J: TRBJ2-1; size: few; V: TRBV27; D: TRBD2
CDR3: CASSVDAGDQPQHF; DNA: TGTGCCAGCAGCGTAGATGCAGGGGATCAGCCCCAGCATTTT; J: TRBJ1-5; size: .; V: TRBV9; D: .
CDR3: CASSEGTGGSYEQYF; DNA: TGCGCCAGCAGCGAGGGGACAGGGGGGTCCTACGAGCAGTACTTC; J: TRBJ2-7; size: .; V: TRBV5-1; D: TRBD1
CDR3: CAIGKRAGTVNEQFF; DNA: TGTGCCATCGGTAAGAGAGCCGGGACGGTCAATGAGCAGTTCTTC; J: TRBJ2-1; size: few; V: TRBV12-3/TRBV12-4; D: .